Sequencing of this T cell receptor (beta chain) was carried out in a study of shared clonotypes between healthy human individuals. About the study: Each donor's CD4 naive and CD4 memory cells filled three plates apiece, CD8 naive two, and CD8 memory one.

TCRdb keeps only in-frame clones here, not all; method: immunoSEQ multiplex PCR. The table records over a million clones, 75% to 85% of them present only once. General study points: The naive CD4 repertoires of a few donors were compared, and around 4.9% of clonotypes were shared.

As concerns this clone: Its antigen is unidentified.

Input material: memory CD4+ T cells from PBMCs. Sample subset: CD45RA-negative fraction. The clonotype was recovered from a man in his late teens or twenties in good health. Some clones in this sample may be carry-over from other donors' samples.

CDR3 region: CSASPSGLSYEQYF. The CDR3 DNA reads TGCAGCGCTTCCCCTAGCGGACTATCCTACGAGCAGTACTTC. This sequence joins TRBV29-1 and TRBJ2-7; 7 nucleotides match TRBD2. Trimming at V came to 7 bases and at J to 1 base, leaving 10 bases not matched to a gene. Germline lookup yields CDR1 SQVTM and CDR2 ANQGSEA. The CDR3 length is 14 residues.